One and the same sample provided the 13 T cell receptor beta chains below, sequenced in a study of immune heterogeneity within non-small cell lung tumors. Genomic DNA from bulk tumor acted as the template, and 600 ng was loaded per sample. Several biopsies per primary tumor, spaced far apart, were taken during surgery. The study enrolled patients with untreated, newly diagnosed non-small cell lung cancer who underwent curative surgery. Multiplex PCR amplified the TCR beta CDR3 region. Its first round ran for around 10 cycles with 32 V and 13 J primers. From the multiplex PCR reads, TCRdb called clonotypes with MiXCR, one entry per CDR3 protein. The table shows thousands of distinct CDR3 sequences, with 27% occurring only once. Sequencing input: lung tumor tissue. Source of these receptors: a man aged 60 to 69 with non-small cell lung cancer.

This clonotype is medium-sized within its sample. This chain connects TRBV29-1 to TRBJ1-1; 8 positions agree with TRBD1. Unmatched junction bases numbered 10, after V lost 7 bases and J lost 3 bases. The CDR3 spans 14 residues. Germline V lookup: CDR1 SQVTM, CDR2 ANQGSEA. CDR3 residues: CSGAGQGADTEAFF. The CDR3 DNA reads TGCAGCGGGGCGGGGCAGGGGGCCGACACTGAAGCTTTCTTT. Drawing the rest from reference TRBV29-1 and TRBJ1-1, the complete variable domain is SAVISQKPSRDICQRGTSLTIQCQVDSQVTMMFWYRQQPGQSLTLIATANQGSEATYESGFVIDKFPISRPNLTFSTLTVSNMSPEDSSIYLCSGAGQGADTEAFFGQGTRLTVV.

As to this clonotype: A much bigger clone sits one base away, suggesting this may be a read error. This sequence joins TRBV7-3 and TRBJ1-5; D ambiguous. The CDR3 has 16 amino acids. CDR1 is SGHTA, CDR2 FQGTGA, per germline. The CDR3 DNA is TGTGCCAGCAGCTTAAAATTCGCGGTCAGCAATCAGCCCCATCATTTT. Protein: CASSLKFAVSNQPHHF.

The CDR3 sequence is CASSPTGGGMANTEAFF. CDR3 DNA: TGTGCCAGCAGCCCGACAGGGGGCGGAATGGCGAACACTGAAGCTTTCTTT. This chain uses TRBV12-3 or TRBV12-4 with TRBJ1-1, with 10 bases that match TRBD1. The trim removed 6 bases at V and 1 base at J, leaving 11 bases unmatched. This CDR3 comprises 17 residues.

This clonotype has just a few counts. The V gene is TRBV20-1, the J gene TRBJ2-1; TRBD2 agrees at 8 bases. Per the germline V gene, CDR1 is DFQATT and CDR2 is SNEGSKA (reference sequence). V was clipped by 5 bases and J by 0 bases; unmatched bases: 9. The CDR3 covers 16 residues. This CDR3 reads CSALRLASSSYNEQFF. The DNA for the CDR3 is TGCAGTGCTCTCAGACTAGCGTCCAGCTCCTACAATGAGCAGTTCTTC.

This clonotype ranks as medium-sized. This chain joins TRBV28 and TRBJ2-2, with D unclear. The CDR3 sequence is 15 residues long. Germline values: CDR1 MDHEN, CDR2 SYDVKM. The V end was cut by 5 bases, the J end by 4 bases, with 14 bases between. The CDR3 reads CASSLRRDPTGELFF. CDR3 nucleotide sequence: TGTGCCAGCAGTCTCAGACGAGACCCCACCGGGGAGCTGTTTTTT.

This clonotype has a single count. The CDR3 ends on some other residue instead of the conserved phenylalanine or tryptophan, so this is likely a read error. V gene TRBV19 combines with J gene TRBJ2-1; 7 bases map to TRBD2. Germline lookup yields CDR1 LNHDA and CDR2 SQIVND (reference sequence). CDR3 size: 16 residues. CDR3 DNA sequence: TGTGTCAGTAGTAGTATAACCGGGAGGTACTACAATGAGCAGTTCCTC. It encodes CVSSSITGRYYNEQFL.

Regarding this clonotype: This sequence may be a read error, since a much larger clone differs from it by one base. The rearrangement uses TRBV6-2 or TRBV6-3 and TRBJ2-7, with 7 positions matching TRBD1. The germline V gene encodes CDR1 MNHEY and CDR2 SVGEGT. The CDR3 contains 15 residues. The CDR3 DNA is TGTACCAGCCTTTCCGGTGGGGCCAAGGGGGCCGAGCAGTACTTC. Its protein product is CTSLSGGAKGAEQYF.

In DNA, the CDR3 is TGTGCCAGCAGCTTAGCGGGGACAGTAGCCCTCTATGGCTACACCTTC. It translates to CASSLAGTVALYGYTF. The chain joins TRBV5-6 to TRBJ1-2; 7 bases align to TRBD1. The trim removed 2 bases at V and 4 bases at J, leaving 11 bases unmatched. Germline CDR1 and CDR2: SGHDT and YYEEEE. The length of the CDR3 is 16 residues.

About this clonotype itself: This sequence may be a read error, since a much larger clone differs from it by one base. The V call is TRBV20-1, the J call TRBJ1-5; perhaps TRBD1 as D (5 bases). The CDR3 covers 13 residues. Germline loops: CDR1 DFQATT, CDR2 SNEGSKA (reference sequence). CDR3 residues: CSGRDFRDQPQHF. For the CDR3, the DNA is TGCAGTGGTAGAGATTTCAGGGATCAGCCCCAGCATTTT.

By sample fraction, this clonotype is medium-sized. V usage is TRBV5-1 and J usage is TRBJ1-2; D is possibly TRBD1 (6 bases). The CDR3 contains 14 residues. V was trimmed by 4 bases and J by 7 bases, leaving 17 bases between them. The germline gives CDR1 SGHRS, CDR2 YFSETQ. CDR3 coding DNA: TGCGCCAGCAGCCTGACACAGGGTGGGTCTGGCTACACCTTC. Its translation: CASSLTQGGSGYTF.

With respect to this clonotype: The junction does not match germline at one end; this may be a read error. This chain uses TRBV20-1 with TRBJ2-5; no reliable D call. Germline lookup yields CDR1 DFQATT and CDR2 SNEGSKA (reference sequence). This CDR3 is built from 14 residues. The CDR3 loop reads CGARRERIFETQYF. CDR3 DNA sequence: TGCGGTGCTAGACGCGAACGTATATTTGAGACCCAGTACTTC.

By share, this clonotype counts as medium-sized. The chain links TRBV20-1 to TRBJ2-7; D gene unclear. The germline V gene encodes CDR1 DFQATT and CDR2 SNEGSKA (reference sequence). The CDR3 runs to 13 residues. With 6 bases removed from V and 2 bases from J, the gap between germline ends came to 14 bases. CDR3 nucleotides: TGCAGTGCCCGAGAGGACCGACCCTACGAGCAGTACTTC. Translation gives CSAREDRPYEQYF.

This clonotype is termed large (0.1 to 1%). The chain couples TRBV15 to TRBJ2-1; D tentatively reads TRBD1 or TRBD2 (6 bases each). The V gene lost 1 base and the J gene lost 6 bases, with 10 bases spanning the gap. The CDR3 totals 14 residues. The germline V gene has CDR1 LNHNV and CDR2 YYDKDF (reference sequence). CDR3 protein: CATSRGQEGNEQFF. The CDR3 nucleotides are TGTGCCACCAGCAGAGGACAGGAGGGCAATGAGCAGTTCTTC.